This T cell receptor (beta chain) originates from a study of T cells in Graves' hyperthyroidism and ophthalmopathy. Newly diagnosed hyperthyroidism, duration under 2 months, in patients aged 18 to 65. It was uncontrolled infection, other autoimmune disease, pregnancy or lactation that excluded patients. In its sample, this clonotype was seen many times. The source material, RNA transcripts, was used to amplify TCR beta CDR3 regions. With the HTBI primer set, the TCR CDR3 went through a first round of RT-PCR. TCRdb reanalysed the multiplex PCR reads using MiXCR and keeps one entry per CDR3 protein. The sample yields 460,000 or so distinct CDR3 sequences, about an eighth seen once. This CDR3 comprises 15 residues. Germline assignment: CDR1 SQVTM and CDR2 ANQGSEA. The V and J ends lost 0 bases and 3 bases respectively, with 15 bases between them.

The chain employs TRBV29-1 and TRBJ2-7; D is ambiguous. The specimen was blood. The sequence was collected from a woman younger than 30 with Graves' hyperthyroidism. CDR3 sequence (DNA): TGCAGCGTTGAAGATCGGGCCGCCGACCTCTACGAGCAGTACGTC. This translates into CSVEDRAADLYEQYV.